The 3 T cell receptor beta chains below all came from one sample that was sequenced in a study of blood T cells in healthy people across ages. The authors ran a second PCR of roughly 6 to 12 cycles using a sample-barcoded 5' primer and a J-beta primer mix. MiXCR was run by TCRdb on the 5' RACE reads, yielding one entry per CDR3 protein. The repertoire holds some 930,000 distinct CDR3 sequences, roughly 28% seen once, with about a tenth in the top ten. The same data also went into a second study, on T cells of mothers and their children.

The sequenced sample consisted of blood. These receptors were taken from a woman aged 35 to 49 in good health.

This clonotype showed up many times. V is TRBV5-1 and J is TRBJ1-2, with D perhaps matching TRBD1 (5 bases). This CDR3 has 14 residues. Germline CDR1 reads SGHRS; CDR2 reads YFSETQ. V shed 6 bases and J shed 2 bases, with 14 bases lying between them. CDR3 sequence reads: CASKPTSGNYGYTF. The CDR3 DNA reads TGCGCCAGCAAACCAACCTCAGGGAACTATGGCTACACCTTC.

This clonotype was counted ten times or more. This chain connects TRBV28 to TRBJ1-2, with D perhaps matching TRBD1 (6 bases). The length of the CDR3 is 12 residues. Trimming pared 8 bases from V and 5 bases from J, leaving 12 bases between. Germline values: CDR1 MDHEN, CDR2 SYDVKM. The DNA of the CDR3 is TGTGCCAGCGTTGGGGGGCCTTATGGCTACACCTTC. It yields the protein CASVGGPYGYTF.

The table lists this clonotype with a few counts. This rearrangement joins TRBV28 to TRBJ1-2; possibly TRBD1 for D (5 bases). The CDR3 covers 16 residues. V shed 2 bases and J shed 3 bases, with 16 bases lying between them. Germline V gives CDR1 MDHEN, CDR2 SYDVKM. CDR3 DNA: TGTGCCAGCAGTTTAAGCCGCTGGCAGGGCGACTATGGCTACACCTTC. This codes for CASSLSRWQGDYGYTF.